This T cell receptor beta chain originates from a study of cytomegalovirus exposure and HLA in healthy donors. The CDR3 runs to 17 residues. The germline gives CDR1 SGHVS, CDR2 FNYEAQ. Amplification used 60 Vbeta primers and 13 Jbeta primers. Profiling relied on immunoSEQ multiplex PCR, and the TCRdb table lists in-frame clones only, not all of them. The top ten clones hold 1.3% of a sample with roughly 100,000 clones, around four fifths of them seen once. The sequence derives from a man aged 25 to 40 in good health and CMV-seronegative. The sequenced material came from PBMCs. The rearrangement joins TRBV7-6 to TRBJ2-5, with 12 bases aligning to TRBD2. The DNA end is a closer match to TRBJ2-7, so the J assignment may be wrong. In DNA, the CDR3 is TGTGCCAGCAGCTTAGGACCCGGACTAGCGGGGACCTACGAGCAGTACTTC. Its protein is CASSLGPGLAGTYEQYF.